The clone carrying this T cell receptor (beta chain) was detected ten times or more. One entry per CDR3 protein results from TCRdb running MiXCR on the RACE reads. This sample has over 30,000 distinct CDR3 sequences, with around a tenth found just once. This sample was included in a study of human T cells and chemical hapten exposure. The CDR3 spans 15 residues. The V gene end was trimmed by 4 bases and the J gene end by 2 bases; junction bases not matched to a gene: 8. Germline V gives CDR1 SGHKS, CDR2 YYEKEE (reference sequence). As to time point: patch test 3, about 24 weeks after DPC sensitization. Treatment indicated: therapeutic diphenylcyclopropenone sensitization with weekly scalp DPC. The starting material, unfractionated whole blood, was used for total RNA extraction. Prior to each patch test being applied, blood was drawn.

The chain uses TRBV5-5 and TRBJ2-5; 7 bases map to TRBD2. The specimen was whole blood, collected in connection with sensitization to the hapten diphenylcyclopropenone (DPC). This receptor was taken from a man aged 45-65 years with alopecia areata. Some clones in this sample may be carry-over from other donors' samples. CDR3 sequence: CASSRGGGQQETQYF. The CDR3 coding sequence is TGTGCCAGCAGCCGCGGGGGTGGACAACAAGAGACCCAGTACTTC.